Detailed here is one T cell receptor (beta chain). Measured with immunoSEQ multiplex PCR; TCRdb has only the in-frame clones, and not every one. Among some 80,000 clones listed, about 83% were seen once. These data belong to a study of T cell responses to AZD1222 COVID-19 vaccine. Sequenced here: peripheral blood, sampled 28 days after the second dose of the MenACWY control vaccine. This receptor was identified in an adult who received the MenACWY meningococcal vaccine as a control.

In DNA form, the CDR3 reads TGTGCCAGCAGTTACTCCGGGACTAGCGGCACCGGGGAGCTGTTTTTT. It codes for CASSYSGTSGTGELFF. The genes are TRBV6-5 and TRBJ2-2, with 11 positions matching TRBD2. Germline V CDR1 and CDR2: MNHEY, SVGAGI. The CDR3 totals 16 residues. The V and J ends lost 0 bases and 4 bases, in that order; junction bases with no gene match: 1.